What follows are 18 T cell receptor beta chains derived from one specimen sequenced in a study of T cell responses to AZD1222 COVID-19 vaccine. Generated by immunoSEQ multiplex PCR, the TCRdb table keeps only in-frame clones and is missing some. The data hold roughly 150,000 clones, with around 93% observed a single time. Sequenced material: peripheral blood, taken on day 0 of AZD1222 vaccination. These receptor sequences come from an adult in good health.

The chain joins TRBV6-1 to TRBJ2-7; 8 bases line up with TRBD1. V shed 2 bases and J 3 bases; nucleotides not matched to a gene: 3. Germline V gene lookup returns CDR1 MNHNS and CDR2 SASEGT. This CDR3 contains 14 residues. CDR3 sequence (DNA): TGTGCCAGCAGTGAAACCGGGACAGGCTACGAGCAGTACTTC. This codes for CASSETGTGYEQYF.

The rearrangement links TRBV7-3 to TRBJ1-2; possibly TRBD1 for D (5 bases). Trimming removed 5 bases from V and 7 bases from J, with 20 bases in between. This CDR3 contains 15 residues. From germline, CDR1 is SGHTA and CDR2 FQGTGA. CDR3 sequence (DNA): TGTGCCAGCAGCATTTACGGGACGGCGGAGTCTGGCTACACCTTC. This gives the protein CASSIYGTAESGYTF.

This chain connects TRBV5-4 to TRBJ1-4; 9 nucleotides line up with TRBD1. This CDR3 is 15 amino acids long. Germline lookup yields CDR1 SGHNT and CDR2 YYREEE (reference sequence). V shed 9 bases, J shed 5 bases, and the junction held 11 bases outside the gene matches. The DNA of the CDR3 is TGTGCCACCAAACGGGGGACAGGGAAAAATGAAAAACTGTTTTTT. This translates into CATKRGTGKNEKLFF.

The V gene is TRBV5-8, the J gene TRBJ1-1; tentative D call: TRBD1 (5 bases). This CDR3 is built from 15 residues. CDR1 is SGHTS and CDR2 is YDEGEE in the germline V gene. Trimming cost V 4 bases and J 8 bases, with 21 bases left between them. This CDR3 is CASSPISGRAIEAFF. Written as DNA, the CDR3 is TGTGCCAGCAGCCCAATATCCGGCAGGGCAATAGAAGCTTTCTTT.

This chain joins TRBV5-5 and TRBJ1-3; D might be TRBD1 (5 bases). V lost 2 bases and J 0 bases, leaving 9 bases between the germline ends. Germline values: CDR1 SGHKS, CDR2 YYEKEE (reference sequence). The CDR3 is 15 amino acids. The CDR3 bases are TGTGCCAGCAGCTTCCTGGGGGACTCTGGAAACACCATATATTTT. Amino acids: CASSFLGDSGNTIYF.

The chain carries TRBV19 and TRBJ1-2, with no clear D. V was trimmed by 5 bases and J by 0 bases, leaving 16 bases between them. CDR3 length: 16 residues. CDR1 is LNHDA, CDR2 SQIVND, per germline (reference sequence). CDR3 loop: CASSSVSGGPNYGYTF. The DNA for the CDR3 is TGTGCCAGTAGTTCGGTGTCCGGAGGGCCTAACTATGGCTACACCTTC. Full variable domain (rest looked up from reference TRBV19 and TRBJ1-2): DGGITQSPKYLFRKEGQNVTLSCEQNLNHDAMYWYRQDPGQGLRLIYYSQIVNDFQKGDIAEGYSVSREKKESFPLTVTSAQKNPTAFYLCASSSVSGGPNYGYTFGSGTRLTVV.

This clone is a singleton in its sample. V is TRBV2 and J is TRBJ2-7; D unclear. The CDR3 is 15 amino acids. The V end lost 5 bases, the J end lost 5 bases, and 19 bases lay between the germline ends. Germline V CDR1 and CDR2: SNHLY, FYNNEI. CDR3 in DNA: TGTGCCAGCAGTCCGGGTCCTCGACACTGGGACGAGCAGTACTTC. Its protein product is CASSPGPRHWDEQYF.

The V gene is TRBV7-2, the J gene TRBJ2-7; D call uncertain. In germline, CDR1 is SGHTA, CDR2 FQGNSA. Trimming shortened V by 4 bases and J by 2 bases, and 3 bases separated the two germline ends. CDR3 length: 11 amino acids. This CDR3 is CASSSAYEQYF. The CDR3 nucleotides are TGTGCCAGCAGCTCGGCCTACGAGCAGTACTTC.

V gene TRBV19 combines with J gene TRBJ2-7, with 7 positions matching TRBD2. With 6 bases clipped from V and 3 bases from J, the junction kept 5 bases outside the gene matches. The length of the CDR3 is 13 residues. Germline V lookup: CDR1 LNHDA, CDR2 SQIVND (reference sequence). The CDR3 loop reads CASSNGLGYEQYF. The CDR3 bases are TGTGCCAGTAGCAATGGACTAGGCTACGAGCAGTACTTC.

This chain joins TRBV9 and TRBJ2-1; the D is unclear. V lost 3 bases and J lost 8, with 15 bases in between. Germline CDR1 and CDR2: SGDLS and YYNGEE. This CDR3 spans 14 amino acids. The CDR3 DNA sequence: TGTGCCAGCAGCGGAGGCTCGGCCTCCGATGAGCAGTTCTTC. Protein sequence: CASSGGSASDEQFF. The full variable domain, with the rest looked up from reference TRBV9 and TRBJ2-1, is DSGVTQTPKHLITATGQRVTLRCSPRSGDLSVYWYQQSLDQGLQFLIQYYNGEERAKGNILERFSAQQFPDLHSELNLSSLELGDSALYFCASSGGSASDEQFFGPGTRLTVL.

This chain joins TRBV4-1 and TRBJ2-5, with 7 bases that match TRBD1. The CDR3 is made up of 15 amino acids. Germline V gives CDR1 MGHRA, CDR2 YSYEKL. V was clipped by 3 bases and J by 7 bases; unmatched bases: 11. The CDR3, as DNA: TGCGCCAGCAGCCAGCTACAAGGGGGCAGGGGGACCCAGTACTTC. This encodes CASSQLQGGRGTQYF.

The chain recombines TRBV19 with TRBJ1-2; TRBD1 matches 11 bases. With 6 bases clipped from V and 4 bases from J, the junction kept 7 bases outside the gene matches. The CDR3 has 15 amino acids. Germline V gene data show CDR1 as LNHDA and CDR2 as SQIVND (reference sequence). This CDR3 is CASSYGQGAFYGYTF. In DNA form, the CDR3 reads TGTGCCAGTAGCTACGGACAGGGGGCTTTCTATGGCTACACCTTC.

In its sample, this clone was seen once. The chain has TRBV12-2 and TRBJ2-4; the table gives TRBD1 as D, unverified against the DNA. TRBV12-2 is given as a pseudogene. This CDR3 is 14 amino acids long. CDR3 sequence reads: CASRLEGTENIQYF. CDR3 nucleotides: TGTGCAAGTCGCTTAGAAGGGACAGAAAACATTCAGTACTTC.

V and J are TRBV2 and TRBJ2-7; D remains ambiguous. The CDR3 extends over 14 amino acids. The germline CDR1 and CDR2 sequences are SNHLY and FYNNEI. Trimming removed 2 bases at V and 3 bases at J, with 11 bases between. The CDR3 loop is CASSEILYNYEQYF. The CDR3 region has the DNA TGTGCCAGCAGTGAAATCTTATACAACTACGAGCAGTACTTC.

This clone appeared a few times. The chain is built from TRBV4-1 and TRBJ1-2, with 7 bases identical to TRBD1. The CDR3 sequence is 13 residues long. The germline V gene encodes CDR1 MGHRA and CDR2 YSYEKL. After removal of 4 bases from V and 3 bases from J, the junction contained 2 bases not matched to a gene. The CDR3 spells CASSPQGDYGYTF. In DNA, the CDR3 is TGCGCCAGCAGCCCTCAGGGGGACTATGGCTACACCTTC.

This chain connects TRBV5-1 to TRBJ1-2; D uncertain. This CDR3 spans 13 amino acids. CDR1 is SGHRS and CDR2 is YFSETQ in the germline V gene. V gave up 1 base and J gave up 0 bases, with 4 bases separating them. The DNA of the CDR3 is TGCGCCAGCAGCTTGACAGCTAACTATGGCTACACCTTC. Its protein product is CASSLTANYGYTF.

The chain has TRBV19 and TRBJ2-7; the match to TRBD1 covers 8 bases. V lost 3 bases, J lost 4 bases, and 5 bases stayed unmatched. CDR3 length: 14 residues. In germline, CDR1 is LNHDA, CDR2 SQIVND (reference sequence). The CDR3 coding sequence is TGTGCCAGTAGTATGGGGGGACAGGAGTACGAGCAGTACTTC. Its translation is CASSMGGQEYEQYF.

This clone has just a few counts. The CDR3 sequence: CAWRAQGPGGSYNSPLHF. Written as DNA, the CDR3 is TGTGCCTGGAGAGCTCAGGGTCCGGGAGGATCCTATAATTCACCCCTCCACTTT. V gene TRBV30 combines with J gene TRBJ1-6; a possible D gene is TRBD1 (5 bases). Germline-derived CDR1 and CDR2 are GTSNPN and SVGIG (reference sequence). The CDR3 has 18 residues. The germline V and J ends were trimmed by 3 bases and 1 base, with 19 bases remaining between them.